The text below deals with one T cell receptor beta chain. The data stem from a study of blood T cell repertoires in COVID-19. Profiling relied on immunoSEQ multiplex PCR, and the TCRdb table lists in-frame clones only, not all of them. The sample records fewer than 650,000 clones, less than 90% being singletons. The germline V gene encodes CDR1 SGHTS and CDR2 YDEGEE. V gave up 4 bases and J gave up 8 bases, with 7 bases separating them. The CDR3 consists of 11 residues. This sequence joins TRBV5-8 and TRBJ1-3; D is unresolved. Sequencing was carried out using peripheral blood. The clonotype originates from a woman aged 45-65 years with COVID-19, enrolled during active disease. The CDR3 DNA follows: TGTGCCAGCAGCCTCGCGGACACCATATATTTT. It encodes CASSLADTIYF.